What follows is one T cell receptor beta chain and its context. The antigen it recognizes is unknown. Base qualities are missing; no much larger clone stands one base away. Only healthy Caucasian donors were included. The twin cohort consisted of three pairs of female monozygotic twins, all aged 18 to 29 years. Positive isolation kits from Invitrogen were used to isolate the CD4+ and CD8+ T cell populations. Libraries were constructed by 5' RACE. Sequencing was performed on an Illumina HiSeq 2000. Template switching introduced a universal primer binding site; the final cDNA contained a unique molecular identifier, enabling accurate counting of TCR cDNA molecules. Specific primers in the conserved constant-segment region were used to synthesize first-strand cDNA for the TCR alpha and beta chains. Each cDNA library was double barcoded, with a SMART-Mk sample barcode plus Illumina barcodes, to control for contamination. TruSeq adapter sequences, together with Illumina sample barcodes, were added in two successive PCR steps. TCR alpha and beta cDNA libraries were sequenced on the Illumina HiSeq platform with custom primers. As for the original processing: MiGEC processed the raw reads to extract unique molecular identifiers, while MiXCR was used to determine the CDR3 positions. For each individual, recombination models were inferred using an EM algorithm with the repgenHMM and IGoR tools. Shared clonotype analysis was performed with the tcR package in R, normalizing sharing by the product of cloneset sizes. To study raw recombination without the effects of thymic and clonal selection, out-of-frame nonproductive sequences were analyzed. The public reads were reprocessed in TCRdb via fastp at Q25 and MiXCR, keeping in-frame beta chains. Each record represents a unique CDR3 protein, reported with the most common genes and DNA among its rows. The V and J calls come from TCRdb's annotation, not from the publication. Here the sample has 400,000 to 600,000 distinct CDR3 sequences; about 20% occur a single time. Around 0.47% of the sample lies in the top ten.

The sample belongs to a study of identical twins (dated by TCRdb to about 2016). Background on the whole study: TCR alpha and beta repertoires from monozygotic twins, unrelated adults of various ages and cord blood were deep-sequenced to test whether fetal clonotypes persist. To rule out contamination, the twin experiments were replicated at different times with different library preparation protocols. Overall study results and their limits: Compared with coincidental sharing between unrelated individuals, an excess of low generation-probability sequences was observed among out-of-frame TCR alpha sequences shared between twins. Excess twin sharing in beta out-of-frame sequences was weaker because fewer shared sequences lowered the signal-to-noise ratio. Invariant T cells such as MAIT and iNKT could partly confound zero-insertion analyses, though diverse VJ usage argued against this for most clonotypes. Because the same donors could not be followed over many years, the conclusions relied on cross-sectional statistical analysis. Recombination models systematically underestimated out-of-frame TCR alpha sharing in monozygotic twins but agreed with sharing between unrelated individuals. Fewer insertions were carried by abundant cord blood beta clonotypes; a weaker similar trend was observed in young adult naive repertoires, while no such trend was observed in memory repertoires.

The sample was also reused in another study, on yellow fever vaccine responses in identical twins. From that second study: According to the authors, in identical twins the way T cells responded to vaccination appeared partly convergent and partly personalized. In the study, vaccine-responding T cell clones were precisely tracked in identical twins.

The TCR was taken from a woman between 18 and 30 years old in good health. The material sequenced was CD4+ T cells sorted from blood.

CDR3 region: CSAMDRTNQPQHF. The DNA sequence is TGCAGTGCTATGGACAGGACCAATCAGCCCCAGCATTTT. The sequence joins TRBV20-1 to TRBJ1-5; 7 bases in the middle match TRBD1. V is pruned by 4 bases and J by 3 bases, leaving 3 bases of the junction without a gene match. Per the germline V gene (reference sequence), DFQATT is the CDR1 and SNEGSKA is the CDR2. From cysteine to phenylalanine, the CDR3 is 13 amino acids long. Only the CDR3 part of the read is kept: 39 bases, read in frame from the first base.